A single sample gave rise to the 24 T cell receptor beta chains below, sequenced in a study of cytomegalovirus exposure and HLA in healthy donors. PCR involved 60 Vbeta and 13 Jbeta primers. Sequencing was performed with immunoSEQ multiplex PCR; in TCRdb, only in-frame clones are kept and a portion is missing. Among approximately 150,000 clones listed, less than 85% were seen once. Sample: PBMCs. These receptors were collected from a man between 50 and 59 years old in good health and CMV-seropositive.

In nucleotides, the CDR3 is TGTGCCTGGAGTCAAAAAGCGGGGCAGAATGAGCAGTTCTTC. The encoded protein is CAWSQKAGQNEQFF. The chain has TRBV30 and TRBJ2-1, with 7 bases matching TRBD2. The CDR3 sequence is 14 residues long. Germline CDR1 GTSNPN, CDR2 SVGIG (reference sequence). The trim removed 2 bases at V and 7 bases at J, leaving 8 bases unmatched. Looking up the rest from reference TRBV30 and TRBJ2-1 gives the full variable domain: SQTIHQWPATLVQPVGSPLSLECTVEGTSNPNLYWYRQAAGRGLQLLFYSVGIGQISSEVPQNLSASRPQDRQFILSSKKLLLSDSGFYLCAWSQKAGQNEQFFGPGTRLTVL.

This clone was recorded a few times. The chain uses TRBV7-9 and TRBJ2-5, with D possibly being TRBD2 (5 bases). V shed 5 bases and J shed 2 bases, with 9 bases lying between them. Germline CDR1 is SEHNR and CDR2 is FQNEAQ (reference sequence). There are 13 residues in the CDR3. CDR3 sequence: CASSPGSQETQYF. The CDR3 DNA reads TGTGCCAGCAGCCCGGGATCACAAGAGACCCAGTACTTC.

The J gene is TRBJ2-7, the V gene TRBV7-8; weak D call: TRBD2 (5 bases). The CDR3 has 13 residues. Germline V CDR1 and CDR2: SGHVS, FQNEAQ. V lost 3 bases to trimming and J lost 2 bases, with 8 bases between them. CDR3 region: CASSLTGTYEQYF. DNA for the CDR3: TGTGCCAGCAGCTTGACGGGGACCTACGAGCAGTACTTC.

This clone was recorded a few times. This chain joins TRBV19 and TRBJ1-6; 11 bases agree with TRBD1. With V trimmed by 2 bases and J by 7 bases, 7 bases remained unmatched. The CDR3 has 17 amino acids. Germline V gene sequence: CDR1 LNHDA, CDR2 SQIVND (reference sequence). In DNA form, the CDR3 reads TGTGCCAGTAGTATATACGGGACAGGGGGACTCAATTCACCCCTCCACTTT. Protein: CASSIYGTGGLNSPLHF. The whole variable domain, filled in from reference TRBV19 and TRBJ1-6, reads DGGITQSPKYLFRKEGQNVTLSCEQNLNHDAMYWYRQDPGQGLRLIYYSQIVNDFQKGDIAEGYSVSREKKESFPLTVTSAQKNPTAFYLCASSIYGTGGLNSPLHFGNGTRLTVT.

A few counts support this clone. This chain links TRBV6-5 with TRBJ2-7; 12 bases agree with TRBD2. Germline values: CDR1 MNHEY, CDR2 SVGAGI. This CDR3 contains 15 residues. V gave up 4 bases and J gave up 5 bases; unmatched junction bases: 6. The CDR3 loop is CASSSPTSGRNEQYF. In DNA, the CDR3 is TGTGCCAGCAGTTCCCCGACTAGCGGGAGAAACGAGCAGTACTTC.

The chain joins TRBV27 to TRBJ1-5; weak D call: TRBD1 (6 bases). The CDR3 has 14 residues. CDR1 is MNHEY and CDR2 is SMNVEV in the germline V gene (reference sequence). Trimming removed 4 bases at V and 6 bases at J, with 13 bases between. Here the CDR3 DNA reads TGTGCCAGCAGTTCACAGGGTTGGGGTCAGCCCCAGCATTTT. This translates into CASSSQGWGQPQHF.

This chain uses TRBV5-4 with TRBJ1-1; D possibly corresponds to TRBD1 (5 bases). Germline V gives CDR1 SGHNT, CDR2 YYREEE (reference sequence). V was pared by 2 bases and J by 1 base, with 9 bases between. The CDR3 has 14 residues. CDR3 in DNA: TGTGCCAGCAGCTTAGGGGCAGGGAACACTGAAGCTTTCTTT. It translates to CASSLGAGNTEAFF.

This clone turned up a few times. The rearrangement joins TRBV9 to TRBJ2-3, with 7 bases fitting TRBD1. V gave up 8 bases and J gave up 2 bases; unmatched junction bases: 5. This CDR3 is 13 amino acids long. CDR1 is SGDLS, CDR2 YYNGEE, per germline. The CDR3 DNA is TGTGCCAGTACAGGGGTAGTCACAGATACGCAGTATTTT. Translated, it gives CASTGVVTDTQYF.

V gene TRBV5-4 combines with J gene TRBJ2-1, with 7 bases that match TRBD2. J gave up 2 bases and V 4 bases, and 15 bases lay outside the gene matches. CDR1 SGHNT and CDR2 YYREEE come from the germline V gene (reference sequence). The CDR3 contains 18 residues. The CDR3 coding sequence is TGTGCCAGCAGCGGCGGGGGAGGATCTTCGCCGACCTACAATGAGCAGTTCTTC. The encoded protein is CASSGGGGSSPTYNEQFF.

Only one count was recorded for this clone. V is TRBV10-2 and J is TRBJ2-2; TRBD2 is a possible D gene (6 bases). The CDR3 length is 15 residues. Germline V lookup: CDR1 WSHSY, CDR2 SAAADI. The V end lost 6 bases, the J end lost 0 bases, and 11 bases lay between the germline ends. In DNA, the CDR3 is TGCGCCAGCAGGGGTGGGGAGGCGAACACCGGGGAGCTGTTTTTT. Amino acids: CASRGGEANTGELFF.

The rearrangement joins TRBV30 to TRBJ2-2; TRBD2 matches at 16 bases. V was clipped by 7 bases and J by 3 bases; unmatched bases: 8. The CDR3 is 17 residues long. CDR1 is GTSNPN, CDR2 SVGIG, per germline (reference sequence). The CDR3 bases are TGTGCCTTCCCGGGACTAGCGGGAGGGTACGACACCGGGGAGCTGTTTTTT. This gives the protein CAFPGLAGGYDTGELFF.

The chain links TRBV28 to TRBJ2-5; 10 bases fit TRBD1. The CDR3 consists of 14 residues. V was clipped by 4 bases and J by 5 bases; unmatched bases: 4. CDR1 and CDR2 (germline): MDHEN, SYDVKM. The CDR3 DNA reads TGTGCCAGCAGTTCGGGACAGGGGTATGAGACCCAGTACTTC. This gives the protein CASSSGQGYETQYF.

J is TRBJ1-1 and V is TRBV18; no firm D call. Germline lookup yields CDR1 KGHSH and CDR2 LQKENI. The CDR3 contains 17 residues. The V end was cut by 2 bases, the J end by 0 bases, with 16 bases between. CDR3 bases: TGTGCCAGCTCACCATACCCACGCGGGGATATGAACACTGAAGCTTTCTTT. Translation gives CASSPYPRGDMNTEAFF.

V is TRBV5-1 and J is TRBJ1-4; D is undetermined. The CDR3 totals 13 residues. The V end was cut by 4 bases, the J end by 7 bases, with 11 bases between. The germline gives CDR1 SGHRS, CDR2 YFSETQ. DNA of the CDR3: TGCGCCAGCAGCCCCGGTGGAGTTGAAAAACTGTTTTTT. Encoded protein: CASSPGGVEKLFF. The full variable domain, completed using reference TRBV5-1 and TRBJ1-4, is KAGVTQTPRYLIKTRGQQVTLSCSPISGHRSVSWYQQTPGQGLQFLFEYFSETQRNKGNFPGRFSGRQFSNSRSEMNVSTLELGDSALYLCASSPGGVEKLFFGSGTQLSVL.

Concerning this clone: At one end, the junction sequence differs from germline, possibly due to a read error. The chain is built from TRBV7-9 and TRBJ1-3; 9 bases align to TRBD1. There are 16 residues in the CDR3. The germline gives CDR1 SEHNR, CDR2 FQNEAQ (reference sequence). The CDR3 loop reads CSSSFSRTGVGNTIYF. Written as DNA, the CDR3 is TGTTCCAGCAGCTTCTCCAGGACAGGGGTCGGAAACACCATATATTTT. Full variable domain (missing parts from reference TRBV7-9 and TRBJ1-3): DTGVSQNPRHKITKRGQNVTFRCDPISEHNRLYWYRQTLGQGPEFLTYFQNEAQLEKSRLLSDRFSAERPKGSFSTLEIQRTEQGDSAMYLCSSSFSRTGVGNTIYFGEGSWLTVV.

This clone was observed once. The J gene is TRBJ1-6, the V gene TRBV4-1; 9 positions match TRBD1. The CDR3 runs to 18 residues. From germline, CDR1 is MGHRA and CDR2 YSYEKL. V shed 1 base, J shed 7 bases, and the junction held 11 bases outside the gene matches. In DNA form, the CDR3 reads TGCGCCAGCAGCCAAGGCTGGGGACAGGGTGGACCCAATTCACCCCTCCACTTT. It specifies CASSQGWGQGGPNSPLHF.

The gene calls are TRBV27 and TRBJ2-2; D may be TRBD2 (5 bases). The V end was cut by 11 bases, the J end by 3 bases, with 13 bases between. The CDR3 covers 13 residues. The germline CDR1 and CDR2 sequences are MNHEY and SMNVEV (reference sequence). The chain's CDR3 is CAAAWRHTGELFF. The DNA for the CDR3 is TGTGCCGCGGCGTGGAGGCACACCGGGGAGCTGTTTTTT.

CDR3 DNA: TGTGCCAGCAGCTCCAGCGGGAGCCTATACTACAATGAGCAGTTCTTC. Translation: CASSSSGSLYYNEQFF. The chain combines TRBV5-6 with TRBJ2-1, with 8 bases aligning to TRBD2. This CDR3 region has 16 residues. Germline-derived CDR1 and CDR2 are SGHDT and YYEEEE. The trim removed 3 bases at V and 3 bases at J, leaving 8 bases unmatched.

The chain carries TRBV6-4 and TRBJ2-3; D remains ambiguous. From germline, CDR1 is MRHNA and CDR2 SNTAGT. V was cut by 7 bases and J by 0 bases, with 5 bases left in between. This CDR3 comprises 12 residues. The CDR3 coding sequence is TGTGCCAGCACCCCAAGCACAGATACGCAGTATTTT. Its protein product is CASTPSTDTQYF.

The chain has TRBV6-6 and TRBJ2-3, with TRBD1 matching over 11 bases. Germline V gene data show CDR1 as MNHNY and CDR2 as SVGAGI (reference sequence). With V trimmed by 2 bases and J by 6 bases, 7 bases remained unmatched. The CDR3 extends over 16 amino acids. CDR3 nucleotide sequence: TGTGCCAGCAGTTACCTCGGACAGGGGGCAGGTGATACGCAGTATTTT. It codes for CASSYLGQGAGDTQYF.

The chain is built from TRBV7-8 and TRBJ1-2; 10 bases agree with TRBD1. The CDR3 sequence is 15 residues long. V was pared by 3 bases and J by 8 bases, with 9 bases of the junction left unmatched. Germline CDR1 SGHVS, CDR2 FQNEAQ. The CDR3 sequence: CASSFNRDRGLGYTF. In DNA form, the CDR3 reads TGTGCCAGCAGCTTTAACCGGGACAGGGGTTTAGGCTACACCTTC. Full variable domain (missing parts from reference TRBV7-8 and TRBJ1-2): GAGVSQSPRYKVAKRGQDVALRCDPISGHVSLFWYQQALGQGPEFLTYFQNEAQLDKSGLPSDRFFAERPEGSVSTLKIQRTQQEDSAVYLCASSFNRDRGLGYTFGSGTRLTVV.

The chain couples TRBV7-2 to TRBJ1-5; D is possibly TRBD1 (5 bases). Germline V CDR1 and CDR2: SGHTA, FQGNSA. The ends were cut back, 5 bases at V and 7 bases at J, with 12 bases in the middle. The CDR3 is made up of 13 amino acids. CDR3 region: CASSTQTEQPQHF. The CDR3 nucleotides are TGTGCCAGCAGCACCCAGACAGAGCAGCCCCAGCATTTT.

V gene TRBV5-1 combines with J gene TRBJ1-2; possibly TRBD1 for D (6 bases). The germline CDR1 and CDR2 sequences are SGHRS and YFSETQ. The V and J ends lost 6 bases and 2 bases respectively, with 14 bases between them. The CDR3 runs 14 residues. The CDR3 sequence is CASNSGDSNYGYTF. The DNA of the CDR3 is TGCGCCAGCAATTCAGGGGATTCAAACTATGGCTACACCTTC.

This chain uses TRBV28 with TRBJ2-7; 11 positions match TRBD2. Germline V gene lookup returns CDR1 MDHEN and CDR2 SYDVKM. Trimming at V came to 4 bases and at J to 6 bases, leaving 14 bases not matched to a gene. This CDR3 region has 17 residues. The CDR3 DNA sequence: TGTGCCAGCAGTTCACCCCGAATACTAGCGGGAGAGGGCGAGCAGTACTTC. Residues: CASSSPRILAGEGEQYF.